These 26 T cell receptor beta chains were all obtained from the same sample, sequenced in a study of cytomegalovirus exposure and HLA in healthy donors. The study ran its PCR with 60 Vbeta and 13 Jbeta primers. Method: immunoSEQ multiplex PCR; TCRdb's copy keeps in-frame clones and lacks some. The listing contains about 88,000 clones. The sequenced sample consisted of PBMCs. The receptors were gathered from a girl aged 10 to 17 in good health and CMV-seropositive.

The gene calls are TRBV19 and TRBJ1-4; D ambiguous. Germline-derived CDR1 and CDR2 are LNHDA and SQIVND (reference sequence). Deletions cut 1 base from V and 0 bases from J, with 12 bases between. The CDR3 is 17 amino acids. As DNA, the CDR3 is TGTGCCAGTAGTATAGGAACAAGAATTACAACTAATGAAAAACTGTTTTTT. Translation: CASSIGTRITTNEKLFF.

The chain uses TRBV10-3 and TRBJ1-4; 7 bases map to TRBD1. This CDR3 has 14 residues. V was pared by 6 bases and J by 4 bases, with 5 bases of the junction left unmatched. Germline-derived CDR1 and CDR2 are ENHRY and SYGVKD. The CDR3 bases are TGTGCCATCAGGGGACAGCGAGATAATGAAAAACTGTTTTTT. Its protein product is CAIRGQRDNEKLFF.

Remarks on this clone: The junction departs from germline at one end; a sequencing error may be responsible. This chain connects TRBV30 to TRBJ1-6; D not certain. From germline, CDR1 is GTSNPN and CDR2 SVGIG (reference sequence). The CDR3 extends over 15 amino acids. The CDR3 sequence: CAGSEQVVYNSPLHF. For the CDR3, the DNA is TGTGCCGGGAGTGAGCAGGTTGTCTATAATTCACCCCTCCACTTT.

V is TRBV4-1 and J is TRBJ2-7, with 9 bases that match TRBD1. CDR3 length: 15 amino acids. V was pared by 6 bases and J by 2 bases, with 8 bases of the junction left unmatched. From germline, CDR1 is MGHRA and CDR2 YSYEKL. In DNA, the CDR3 is TGCGCCAGCAGTTCCGGGACAGGGCCTGCCTACGAGCAGTACGTC. Residues: CASSSGTGPAYEQYV.

Here the CDR3 reads CASTRGREGTEAFF. The CDR3 DNA follows: TGTGCCAGCACTAGGGGACGGGAGGGCACTGAAGCTTTCTTT. This chain connects TRBV27 to TRBJ1-1, with D possibly TRBD1 on 5 matching bases. CDR1 is MNHEY and CDR2 is SMNVEV in the germline V gene (reference sequence). This CDR3 spans 14 amino acids. Trimming left V 7 bases short and J 4 bases short, with 16 bases between.

The gene calls are TRBV25-1 and TRBJ1-2; D gene uncertain. This CDR3 contains 11 residues. Germline V gives CDR1 MGHDK, CDR2 SYGVNS. V lost 2 bases to trimming and J lost 5 bases, with 3 bases between them. The CDR3 protein is CASSEQYGYTF. CDR3 nucleotide sequence: TGTGCCAGCAGTGAACAGTATGGCTACACCTTC.

The chain has TRBV29-1 and TRBJ1-1; D is possibly TRBD1 (5 bases). V was shortened by 3 bases and J by 1 base, with 9 bases between the two germline ends. CDR3 size: 13 residues. From germline, CDR1 is SQVTM and CDR2 ANQGSEA. The CDR3 sequence: CSVEDQGNTEAFF. CDR3 nucleotide sequence: TGCAGCGTTGAGGACCAGGGGAACACTGAAGCTTTCTTT. Together with reference TRBV29-1 and TRBJ1-1, the CDR3 gives the full variable domain: SAVISQKPSRDICQRGTSLTIQCQVDSQVTMMFWYRQQPGQSLTLIATANQGSEATYESGFVIDKFPISRPNLTFSTLTVSNMSPEDSSIYLCSVEDQGNTEAFFGQGTRLTVV.

The chain couples TRBV11-2 to TRBJ2-3; the match to TRBD1 covers 7 bases. V lost 3 bases to trimming and J lost 4 bases; unmatched junction nucleotides: 7. CDR1 and CDR2 (germline): SGHAT, FQNNGV. The CDR3 length is 15 residues. CDR3 region: CASSFGTDSSDTQYF. DNA for the CDR3: TGTGCCAGCAGCTTTGGGACAGATAGTTCAGATACGCAGTATTTT.

The rearrangement links TRBV5-1 to TRBJ2-3; TRBD2 agrees at 11 bases. Germline loops: CDR1 SGHRS, CDR2 YFSETQ. The CDR3 length is 19 residues. V shed 0 bases, J shed 2 bases, and the junction held 11 bases outside the gene matches. DNA of the CDR3: TGCGCCAGCAGCTTGGGTCGTTTACTAGCGGGAGAATCCACAGATACGCAGTATTTT. Translation gives CASSLGRLLAGESTDTQYF.

The V call is TRBV4-3, the J call TRBJ2-6; the match to TRBD2 covers 14 bases. J lost 2 bases, V lost 0 bases, and 3 bases had no gene match. Germline CDR1 reads LGHNA; CDR2 reads YSLEER. The length of the CDR3 is 19 residues. CDR3 in DNA: TGCGCCAGCAGCCAAGAGGTGACTAGCGGGGGGGCTGGGGCCAACGTCCTGACTTTC. As protein: CASSQEVTSGGAGANVLTF.

CDR3 DNA sequence: TGTGCCAGCAGCGTAGAAATAGGGGGCGCCTACGAGCAGTACGTC. Translation: CASSVEIGGAYEQYV. The rearrangement uses TRBV9 and TRBJ2-7, with 7 bases identical to TRBD1. This CDR3 is 15 amino acids long. V lost 0 bases and J lost 2; bases outside the gene matches: 5. CDR1 is SGDLS and CDR2 is YYNGEE in the germline V gene.

The V gene is TRBV28, the J gene TRBJ2-7, with D tentatively TRBD2 (6 bases). The germline gives CDR1 MDHEN, CDR2 SYDVKM. The V gene lost 6 bases and the J gene lost 4 bases, with 13 bases spanning the gap. The CDR3 length is 13 residues. The CDR3 DNA reads as TGTGCCAGCAGCCGTACGGGGGTTTACGAGCAGTACGTC. As protein: CASSRTGVYEQYV.

The J gene is TRBJ2-1, the V gene TRBV14; D gene ambiguous. The V end was cut by 2 bases, the J end by 3 bases, with 8 bases between. Per the germline V gene, CDR1 is SGHDN and CDR2 is FVKESK. The CDR3 contains 14 residues. CDR3 in amino acids: CASSQRQVYNEQFF. The CDR3, as DNA: TGTGCCAGCAGCCAACGACAAGTCTACAATGAGCAGTTCTTC.

The rearrangement uses TRBV5-1 and TRBJ2-2; D is perhaps TRBD1 (6 bases). Germline V CDR1 and CDR2: SGHRS, YFSETQ. V lost 4 bases and J 0 bases, leaving 13 bases between the germline ends. The CDR3 runs 16 residues. The CDR3 reads CASSPQGRANTGELFF. CDR3 sequence (DNA): TGCGCCAGCAGCCCCCAGGGGAGAGCGAACACCGGGGAGCTGTTTTTT.

The rearrangement joins TRBV30 to TRBJ1-1; a weak D match, TRBD1 (6 bases). Looked up from germline, CDR1 is GTSNPN and CDR2 is SVGIG (reference sequence). V lost 1 base and J 3 bases, leaving 6 bases between the germline ends. The CDR3 has 12 amino acids. The CDR3 region has the DNA TGTGCCTGGAGTGACAGGGACACTGAAGCTTTCTTT. Amino acid sequence: CAWSDRDTEAFF.

The chain employs TRBV28 and TRBJ1-2; D not resolved. Germline V gene sequence: CDR1 MDHEN, CDR2 SYDVKM. Deletions cut 5 bases from V and 7 bases from J, with 17 bases between. This CDR3 region has 14 residues. CDR3 amino acids: CASSNGASASGYTF. Written as DNA, the CDR3 is TGTGCCAGCAGTAACGGTGCCTCTGCTAGTGGCTACACCTTC.

This chain joins TRBV2 and TRBJ2-3; 10 bases map to TRBD2. The J segment lost 5 bases and the V segment lost 8 bases, leaving 7 bases of the junction unmatched. The germline gives CDR1 SNHLY, CDR2 FYNNEI. This CDR3 has 14 residues. In DNA, the CDR3 is TGTGCCAGCTTTATAGCGGGGGGTCAAGATACGCAGTATTTT. Residues: CASFIAGGQDTQYF.

Of note for this clone: One end of the junction is discordant with germline, which a read error may explain. The CDR3 sequence is CTSSLPDDRRNSPLHF. In nucleotides, the CDR3 is TGTACCAGCAGTTTACCTGATGACAGAAGGAATTCACCCCTCCACTTT. The chain has TRBV28 and TRBJ1-6, with a possible D match to TRBD1 (5 bases). This CDR3 has 16 amino acids. Germline V gene lookup returns CDR1 MDHEN and CDR2 SYDVKM.

The rearrangement links TRBV28 to TRBJ1-1, with a weak D call TRBD1 (5 bases). The CDR3 has 13 residues. Germline V gives CDR1 MDHEN, CDR2 SYDVKM. Trimming pared 6 bases from V and 0 bases from J, leaving 8 bases between. CDR3 in amino acids: CASSLQVNTEAFF. CDR3 DNA sequence: TGTGCCAGCAGCTTACAGGTGAACACTGAAGCTTTCTTT.

This chain uses TRBV4-1 with TRBJ1-3; no clear D gene. Germline-derived CDR1 and CDR2 are MGHRA and YSYEKL. This CDR3 region has 14 residues. With 0 bases removed from V and 3 bases from J, the gap between germline ends came to 6 bases. The CDR3 DNA is TGCGCCAGCAGCCAAGATGCGTATGGAAACACCATATATTTT. Encoded protein: CASSQDAYGNTIYF.

The chain recombines TRBV5-1 with TRBJ2-2; D remains unclear. Germline-derived CDR1 and CDR2 are SGHRS and YFSETQ. This CDR3 has 14 amino acids. V was pared by 2 bases and J by 2 bases, with 7 bases between. This CDR3 is CASSLFGNTGELFF. The CDR3 DNA sequence: TGCGCCAGCAGCTTATTCGGTAACACCGGGGAGCTGTTTTTT.

This chain links TRBV4-1 with TRBJ1-6; 7 nucleotides align to TRBD1. Germline V gene data show CDR1 as MGHRA and CDR2 as YSYEKL. The length of the CDR3 is 17 residues. J lost 5 bases, V lost 0 bases, and 7 bases had no gene match. The CDR3 sequence: CASSQDFRDSHNSPLHF. The CDR3 DNA reads as TGCGCCAGCAGCCAAGACTTCCGGGACAGCCATAATTCACCCCTCCACTTT.

The V gene is TRBV19, the J gene TRBJ1-2; perhaps TRBD1 as D (5 bases). V lost 0 bases to trimming and J lost 3 bases, with 8 bases between them. The germline gives CDR1 LNHDA, CDR2 SQIVND (reference sequence). CDR3 length equals 14 residues. The CDR3 protein is CASSIDRGYYGYTF. The DNA of the CDR3 is TGTGCCAGTAGTATAGATAGGGGATACTATGGCTACACCTTC.

This chain joins TRBV4-3 and TRBJ2-1; D is unclear. Germline V gene data show CDR1 as LGHNA and CDR2 as YSLEER. The CDR3 covers 14 residues. Between the trimmed V and J ends, which lost 2 bases and 10 bases, there was a span of 15 bases. The DNA of the CDR3 is TGCGCCAGCAGCCAATCCCAGGCCCCCCAAGAGCAGTTCTTC. It codes for CASSQSQAPQEQFF.

V is TRBV5-5 and J is TRBJ1-2; TRBD1 matches at 11 bases. CDR1 is SGHKS, CDR2 YYEKEE, per germline (reference sequence). Trimming took 0 bases from V and 5 from J; bases not matched to a gene: 0. CDR3 length: 14 amino acids. CDR3 sequence: CASSLGDRGYGYTF. CDR3 DNA: TGTGCCAGCAGCTTGGGGGACAGGGGGTATGGCTACACCTTC.

The J gene is TRBJ2-5, the V gene TRBV13, with D possibly matching TRBD1 (6 bases). The J call is doubtful: the DNA matches TRBJ2-7 better. CDR1 and CDR2 (germline): PRHDT, FYEKMQ (reference sequence). The CDR3 sequence is 14 residues long. DNA of the CDR3: TGTGCCAGCAGCTGGAGATCACAGGGCTACGAGCAGTACTTC. Amino acid sequence: CASSWRSQGYEQYF.